A selection of T cell receptor beta chains follows, all from one sample in a study of PD-1 blockade in classical Hodgkin lymphoma. Using immunoSEQ multiplex PCR, the repertoire was profiled, and TCRdb retains in-frame clones only, with some absent. Of about 100,000 clones in the sample, 75% to 90% were seen once. The source was peripheral blood mononuclear cells (PBMCs), collected before the second cycle of nivolumab. Receptors originate from a human donor with classical Hodgkin lymphoma. Each CDR3 is given with its conserved first and last residue. The order of the fields is D gene, V gene, J gene, clone size, CDR3 DNA, CDR3 protein. A D gene is named only where the DNA matches it firmly. For some rows the clone size is stated as once, few or many, or as a class when expanded; others skip it.

>TRBD1|TRBV5-5|TRBJ2-7|many
TGTGCCAGCAGCTTTCAGGGGGACTCCTACGAGCAGTACTTC
CASSFQGDSYEQYF
>-|TRBV28|TRBJ1-5|-
TGTGCCAGCAGTTTAGAGGTCAGCAATCAGCCCCAGCATTTT
CASSLEVSNQPQHF
>-|TRBV11-3|TRBJ2-3|-
TGTGCCAGCAGCTTAACCCAGGGGGGTTTCACGACGCAGTATTTT
CASSLTQGGFTTQYF
>-|TRBV4-3|TRBJ2-1|-
TGCGCCAGCAGCCAAGAAGTGGGGAGCTCCTACAATGAGCAGTTCTTC
CASSQEVGSSYNEQFF
>-|TRBV5-1|TRBJ1-4|-
TGCGCCAGCAGCTTGGCCGGCAGGCAGGGAGAAAAACTGTTTTTT
CASSLAGRQGEKLFF
>-|TRBV30|TRBJ1-2|few
TGTGCCTGGGCCCAGGAGGGTACGAGCTATGGCTACACCTTC
CAWAQEGTSYGYTF
>-|TRBV4-3|TRBJ1-2|-
TGCGCCAGCAGCCAAGAGACAGGTTACTATGGCTACACCTTC
CASSQETGYYGYTF
>-|TRBV5-6|TRBJ2-5|-
TGTGCCAGCTCGAGAATTGATCCTACAAGCAGGGGCGGAGGAGAGACCCAGTACTTC
CASSRIDPTSRGGGETQYF
>-|TRBV30|TRBJ1-5|-
TGTGCCTGGAGTGTAGAAGGAAGAAGCAATCAGCCCCAGCATTTT
CAWSVEGRSNQPQHF
>TRBD2|TRBV27|TRBJ2-5|-
TGTGCCAGCAGTTTAAATGGGGAGGGGTGGGAGACCCAGTACTTC
CASSLNGEGWETQYF
>-|TRBV9|TRBJ2-1|few
TGTGCCAGCAGCGTAGAAGGGGTCTACAATGAGCAGTTCTTC
CASSVEGVYNEQFF
>-|TRBV19|TRBJ1-4|-
TGTGCCAGTAGTTGGGATGGTCCAACTAATGAAAAACTGTTTTTT
CASSWDGPTNEKLFF
>-|TRBV28|TRBJ2-7|-
TGTGCCAGCAGTTTCCGACCGGGCAGCCCGGTATACGAGCAGTACTTC
CASSFRPGSPVYEQYF
>-|TRBV2|TRBJ2-3|-
TGTGCCAGCAGTCTCAATCCACTAGTCCCAGATACGCAGTATTTT
CASSLNPLVPDTQYF
>TRBD1|TRBV6-6|TRBJ2-3|-
TGTGCCAGCACAAAATCAGGGGGAGGCACAGATACGCAGTATTTT
CASTKSGGGTDTQYF
>-|TRBV29-1|TRBJ2-1|-
TGCAGCGTTGAAAGGGGCACCTACAATGAGCAGTTCTTC
CSVERGTYNEQFF
>TRBD1|TRBV29-1|TRBJ1-1|-
TGCAGCGTGTGGGACAGTGGGTCGGGAATAGCTTTCTTT
CSVWDSGSGIAFF
>TRBD1|TRBV5-4|TRBJ2-5|-
TGTGCCAGCAGCCGGACAGGGGAAGAGACCCAGTACTTC
CASSRTGEETQYF
>TRBD2|TRBV7-2|TRBJ2-3|-
TGTGCCAGCAGCTTAGGTCGGACTAGCGGGGGGGCGGGCACAGATACGCAGTATTTT
CASSLGRTSGGAGTDTQYF
>-|TRBV4-1|TRBJ1-1|-
TGCGCCAGCAGCCAAGAAGGAAAGGGCACTGAAGCTTTCTTT
CASSQEGKGTEAFF
>-|TRBV29-1|TRBJ2-2|-
TGCAGCGTTGGGGGGGTCAGCCTGACCGGGGAGCTGTTTTTT
CSVGGVSLTGELFF
>TRBD1|TRBV2|TRBJ1-2|-
TGTGCCAGCAGTGGACAGGGAAGCGGCTACACCTTC
CASSGQGSGYTF
>TRBD1|TRBV28|TRBJ1-1|-
TGTGCCAGCAGTTCGCAGGGGGCGCAGGCTTTCTTT
CASSSQGAQAFF
>TRBD1|TRBV9|TRBJ2-1|-
TGTGCCAGCAGCCCAAAGACAGGGATGGATGAGCAGTTCTTC
CASSPKTGMDEQFF
>-|TRBV13|TRBJ2-1|once
TGTGCCAGCAGCTTAGACGAGCTGGTCGATGAGCAGTTCTTC
CASSLDELVDEQFF
>TRBD1|TRBV6-5|TRBJ1-5|-
TGTGCCAGCAGGGGACAGGCCTTGGGGGCCCAGCATTTT
CASRGQALGAQHF
>-|TRBV30|TRBJ2-4|-
TGTGCCTGGAGCACTGGGGGTAGAACCAAAAACATTCAGTACTTC
CAWSTGGRTKNIQYF
>TRBD2|TRBV19|TRBJ2-7|-
TGTGCCAGTGCGGGCCTAGCGGGGGGCCCGAAACACTACGAGCAGTACTTC
CASAGLAGGPKHYEQYF
>TRBD1|TRBV11-1|TRBJ1-4|-
TGTGCCAGCAGCCCGCGACAGGGGGCGCAGGAAAAACTGTTTTTT
CASSPRQGAQEKLFF
>TRBD1|TRBV11-1|TRBJ2-2|-
TGTGCCAGCAGCACCCGACAGGGGAACACCGGGGAGCTGTTTTTT
CASSTRQGNTGELFF
>TRBD1|TRBV19|TRBJ2-5|-
TGTGCCAGTAGTGTGGGACAGCAAGAGACCCAGTACTTC
CASSVGQQETQYF
>TRBD1|TRBV11-1|TRBJ1-2|-
TGTGCCAGCAGCCCAGGGGGCCATGGCTACACCTTC
CASSPGGHGYTF
>TRBD1|TRBV30|TRBJ1-2|-
TGTGCCTGGACCCCGGACAGGCGAAACTATGGCTACACCTTC
CAWTPDRRNYGYTF
>TRBD1|TRBV12-5|TRBJ1-4|-
TGTGCTAGTGGTTTGGGGGGACAGGGCAATGAAAAACTGTTTTTT
CASGLGGQGNEKLFF
>-|TRBV11-3|TRBJ2-1|-
TGTGCCAGCAGCGCAGGGCAGAGCTCCTACAATGAGCAGTTCTTC
CASSAGQSSYNEQFF
>-|TRBV30|TRBJ1-5|-
TGTGCCTGGAGTGTGGGAGGACATCAGCCCCAGCATTTT
CAWSVGGHQPQHF
>TRBD2|TRBV7-9|TRBJ2-1|-
TGTGCCAGCAGCCAGACTAGCGGGGGATACAATGAGCAGTTCTTC
CASSQTSGGYNEQFF
>TRBD1|TRBV6-5|TRBJ2-7|-
TGTGCCAGCAGTTACCGGACAGGGTCCTACGAGCAGTACTTC
CASSYRTGSYEQYF
>-|TRBV6-6|TRBJ2-2|-
TGTGCCAGCAGTTACGGGGGATTTCAGACCGGGGAGCTGTTTTTT
CASSYGGFQTGELFF
>-|TRBV5-1|TRBJ1-1|-
TGCGCCAGCAGCTTGCATGGTCTATTTAACACTGAAGCTTTCTTT
CASSLHGLFNTEAFF
>-|TRBV27|TRBJ2-7|-
TGTGCCAGCAGTTTAAGCGGGACAGGCTCCTACGAGCAGTACTTC
CASSLSGTGSYEQYF
>-|TRBV21-1|TRBJ1-5|once
TGTGCCAACGACAAAAGGGGCTGCGGCAATCAGCCCCAGCATTTT
CANDKRGCGNQPQHF
>-|TRBV11-2|TRBJ1-4|-
TGTGCCAGCAGCTTAAATCAGGGGCACGGTAATGAAAAACTGTTTTTT
CASSLNQGHGNEKLFF
>-|TRBV6-5|TRBJ1-2|-
TGTGCCAGCAGTCAAAGGACGGTTTTGATCCATGGCTACACCTTC
CASSQRTVLIHGYTF
>-|TRBV7-6|TRBJ1-1|medium-sized
TGTGCCAGCAGCCCTGAAGTTTTCTTT
CASSPEVFF
>TRBD1|TRBV28|TRBJ1-5|-
TGTGCCAGCAGCTTAGACAGGGCTAATCAGCCCCAGCATTTT
CASSLDRANQPQHF
>TRBD1|TRBV15|TRBJ1-1|-
TGTGCCACCAGCAGAGGTACAGGGGCGAGGAACACTGAAGCTTTCTTT
CATSRGTGARNTEAFF
>-|TRBV27|TRBJ2-7|-
TGTGCCAGCAGTTTATTGGGATTGTACGAGCAGTACTTC
CASSLLGLYEQYF
>-|TRBV19|TRBJ2-5|-
TGTGCCAGTAGTATCCCCCGGGAGACCCAGTACTTC
CASSIPRETQYF
>TRBD1|TRBV6-5|TRBJ1-2|-
TGTGCCAGCAGTTACAAAGGGGGCAGTATTTATGGCTACACCTTC
CASSYKGGSIYGYTF
>TRBD1|TRBV19|TRBJ1-2|-
TGTGCCAGTAGTATGGACAGGGTCAGCTATGGCTACACCTTC
CASSMDRVSYGYTF
>-|TRBV13|TRBJ2-5|-
TGTGCCAGCAGCTTAGAGGCAGGTGAGACCCAGTACTTC
CASSLEAGETQYF
>-|TRBV19|TRBJ2-2|-
TGTGCCAGTAGTATAGGAACGAGAGCGAACACCGGGGAGCTGTTTTTT
CASSIGTRANTGELFF
>-|TRBV6-1|TRBJ1-3|-
TGTGCCAGCAGTGAACTGGTAAACACCATATATTTT
CASSELVNTIYF